One sample yielded the 4 T cell receptor beta chains listed below, sequenced in a study of neurological immune-mediated disorders. One entry per CDR3 protein results from TCRdb running MiXCR on the 5' RACE reads. The sample holds tens of thousands of distinct CDR3 sequences, roughly 3.5% seen once. The sample comprised PBMCs. Every receptor here comes from a woman in her forties or fifties with multiple sclerosis.

The sample holds many counts of this clonotype. The chain is built from TRBV24-1 and TRBJ2-5; unclear D gene. Looked up from germline, CDR1 is KGHDR and CDR2 is SFDVKD. The CDR3 runs to 14 residues. V was shortened by 4 bases and J by 2 bases, with 10 bases between the two germline ends. The CDR3 DNA is TGTGCCACCAGTGACCCCGGGTCTCAAGAGACCCAGTACTTC. This encodes CATSDPGSQETQYF.

In this sample, this clonotype turned up many times. The V call is TRBV5-4, the J call TRBJ2-7; possible D gene TRBD2, 6 bases. The CDR3 has 14 amino acids. CDR1 is SGHNT and CDR2 is YYREEE in the germline V gene (reference sequence). Trimming took 4 bases from V and 0 from J, leaving 11 bases between them. The CDR3 is CASSQEGLSYEQYF. The DNA for the CDR3 is TGTGCCAGCAGCCAGGAGGGCCTCTCCTACGAGCAGTACTTC.

This clonotype was detected ten times or more. This chain connects TRBV29-1 to TRBJ1-2; D uncertain. The CDR3 length is 12 residues. The ends were cut back, 3 bases at V and 4 bases at J, with 9 bases in the middle. CDR1 and CDR2 (germline): SQVTM, ANQGSEA. The CDR3 spells CSVEGGGYGYTF. DNA for the CDR3: TGCAGCGTTGAGGGAGGAGGCTATGGCTACACCTTC.

This chain links TRBV18 with TRBJ2-5, with D maybe TRBD2 (6 bases). Between the trimmed V and J ends, which lost 3 bases and 5 bases, there was a span of 10 bases. The CDR3 has 13 amino acids. Germline lookup yields CDR1 KGHSH and CDR2 LQKENI. The CDR3 nucleotides read TGTGCCAGCTCACCGAGCGGGCTTGAGACCCAGTACTTC. As protein: CASSPSGLETQYF. The full variable domain, rest sourced from reference TRBV18 and TRBJ2-5, is NAGVMQNPRHLVRRRGQEARLRCSPMKGHSHVYWYRQLPEEGLKFMVYLQKENIIDESGMPKERFSAEFPKEGPSILRIQQVVRGDSAAYFCASSPSGLETQYFGPGTRLLVL.